This is a list of T cell receptor beta chains from one sample in a study of blood T cell repertoires in COVID-19. Measured with immunoSEQ multiplex PCR; TCRdb has only the in-frame clones, and not every one. The table has almost 70,000 clones, 89% seen once. Sequencing used peripheral blood. All receptors come from a woman aged 45-65 years with active COVID-19. Each CDR3 is given with its conserved first and last residue. The size of a clone is reported for some rows only, either as once, few or many, or as a class for expanded clones.

TRBV5-1,14,.,CASSLGRADTEAFF
TRBV7-8,11,.,CASKLDTEQYF
TRBV27,13,.,CASRRQGASGAFF
TRBV14,13,once,CASSHSPAYEQYF
TRBV7-3,15,once,CASSLGGSGGDTQYF
TRBV6-5,15,.,CASSYREFRYNEQFF
TRBV6-4,17,.,CARRALRGTSGIYEQYF
TRBV2,15,.,CASSEVGGRGETQYF
TRBV19,15,once,CASSDWTGRNSPLHF
TRBV27,12,.,CASRTAGDEQFF
TRBV9,13,.,CASGRGGTDTQYF
TRBV19,14,.,CASRDRGGDNEQFF
TRBV5-1,14,.,CASRPGTGVNEQFF
TRBV5-1,16,.,CASKIGLAGGSNEQFF